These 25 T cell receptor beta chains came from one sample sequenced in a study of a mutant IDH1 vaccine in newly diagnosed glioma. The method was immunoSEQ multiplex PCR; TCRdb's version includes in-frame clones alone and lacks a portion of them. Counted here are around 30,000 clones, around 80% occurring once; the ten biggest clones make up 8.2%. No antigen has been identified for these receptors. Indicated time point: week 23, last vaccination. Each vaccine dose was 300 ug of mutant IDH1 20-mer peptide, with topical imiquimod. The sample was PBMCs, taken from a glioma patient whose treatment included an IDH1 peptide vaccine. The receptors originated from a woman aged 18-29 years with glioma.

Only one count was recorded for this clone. This CDR3 reads CASSQGRLAGRGQYF. CDR3 sequence (DNA): TGCGCCAGCAGCCAAGGTCGGCTAGCGGGTCGAGGGCAGTACTTC. The chain joins TRBV4-3 to TRBJ2-7, with 8 bases that match TRBD2. Germline V lookup: CDR1 LGHNA, CDR2 YSLEER. The CDR3 consists of 15 residues. V shed 1 base and J 9 bases; nucleotides not matched to a gene: 11.

CDR3 in DNA: TGTGCCAGCAGCTTAGCAGCGGGAGGCATGGATACGCAGTATTTT. Translating it yields CASSLAAGGMDTQYF. The genes are TRBV11-3 and TRBJ2-3; TRBD2 matches at 9 bases. Germline trimming cut 1 base from V and 6 bases from J; bases unmatched to any gene: 5. Per germline, CDR1 SGHNT and CDR2 YENEEA. The CDR3 consists of 15 residues. Based on the CDR3 plus reference TRBV11-3 and TRBJ2-3, the full variable domain is EAGVVQSPRYKIIEKKQPVAFWCNPISGHNTLYWYLQNLGQGPELLIRYENEEAVDDSQLPKDRFSAERLKGVDSTLKIQPAELGDSAVYLCASSLAAGGMDTQYFGPGTRLTVL.

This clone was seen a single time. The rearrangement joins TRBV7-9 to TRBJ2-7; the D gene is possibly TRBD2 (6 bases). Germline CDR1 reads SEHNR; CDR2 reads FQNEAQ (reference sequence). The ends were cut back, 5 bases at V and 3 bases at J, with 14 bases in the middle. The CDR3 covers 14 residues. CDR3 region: CASSPPGEVYEQYF. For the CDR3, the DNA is TGTGCCAGCAGCCCCCCTGGGGAGGTCTACGAGCAGTACTTC.

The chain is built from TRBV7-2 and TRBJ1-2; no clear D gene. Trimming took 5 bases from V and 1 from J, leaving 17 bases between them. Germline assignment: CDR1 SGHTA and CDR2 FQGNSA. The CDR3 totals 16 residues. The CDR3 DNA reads TGTGCCAGCAGCCCCTATGGCGGCCTCATTAACTATGGCTACACCTTC. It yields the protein CASSPYGGLINYGYTF.

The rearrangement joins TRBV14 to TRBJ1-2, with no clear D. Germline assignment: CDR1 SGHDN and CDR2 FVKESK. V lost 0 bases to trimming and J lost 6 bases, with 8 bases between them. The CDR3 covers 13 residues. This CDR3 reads CASSQDWFDGYTF. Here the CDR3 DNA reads TGTGCCAGCAGCCAAGACTGGTTCGATGGCTACACCTTC.

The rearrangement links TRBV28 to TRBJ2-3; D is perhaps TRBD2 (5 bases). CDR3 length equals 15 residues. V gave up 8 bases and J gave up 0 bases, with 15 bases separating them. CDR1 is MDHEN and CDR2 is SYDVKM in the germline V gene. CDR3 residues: CASHSTEGSTDTQYF. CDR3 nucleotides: TGTGCCAGCCACTCCACAGAGGGTAGCACAGATACGCAGTATTTT.

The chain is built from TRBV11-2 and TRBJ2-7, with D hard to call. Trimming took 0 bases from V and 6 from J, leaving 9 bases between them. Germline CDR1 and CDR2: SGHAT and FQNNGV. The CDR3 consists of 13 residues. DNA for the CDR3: TGTGCCAGCAGCTTAGAGGGCTGGGCCGAGCAGTACTTC. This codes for CASSLEGWAEQYF.

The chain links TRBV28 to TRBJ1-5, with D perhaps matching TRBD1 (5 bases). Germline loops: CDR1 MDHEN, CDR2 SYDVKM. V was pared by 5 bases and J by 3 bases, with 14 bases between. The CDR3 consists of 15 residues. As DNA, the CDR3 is TGTGCCAGCAGTACCGCCGGGGCGAACAATCAGCCCCAGCATTTT. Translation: CASSTAGANNQPQHF.

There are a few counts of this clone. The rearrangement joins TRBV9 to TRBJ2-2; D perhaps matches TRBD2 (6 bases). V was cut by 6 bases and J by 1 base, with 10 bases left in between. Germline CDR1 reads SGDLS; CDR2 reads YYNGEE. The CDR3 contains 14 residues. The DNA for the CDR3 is TGTGCCAGCACCGTTAGCGGGAACACCGGGGAGCTGTTTTTT. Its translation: CASTVSGNTGELFF.

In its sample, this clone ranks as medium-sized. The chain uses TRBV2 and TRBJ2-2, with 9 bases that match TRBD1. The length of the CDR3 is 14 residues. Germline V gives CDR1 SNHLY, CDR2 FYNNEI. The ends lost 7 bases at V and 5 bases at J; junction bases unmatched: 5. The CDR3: CASTGQGLTGELFF. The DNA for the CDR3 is TGTGCCAGCACGGGACAGGGATTAACCGGGGAGCTGTTTTTT.

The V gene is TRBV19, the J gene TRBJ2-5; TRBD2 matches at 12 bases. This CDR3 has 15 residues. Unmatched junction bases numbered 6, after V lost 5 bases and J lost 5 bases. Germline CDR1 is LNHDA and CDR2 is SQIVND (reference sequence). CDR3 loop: CASSLAGGPRETQYF. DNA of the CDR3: TGTGCCAGTAGTCTAGCGGGGGGGCCCAGGGAGACCCAGTACTTC.

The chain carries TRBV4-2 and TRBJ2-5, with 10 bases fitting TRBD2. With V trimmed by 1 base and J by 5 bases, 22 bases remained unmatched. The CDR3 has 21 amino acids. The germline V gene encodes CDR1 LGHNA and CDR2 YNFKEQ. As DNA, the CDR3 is TGTGCCAGCAGCCAAGTATTCGGGAGCCGGAGCGGGGGGGCCCCACAGGAGACCCAGTACTTC. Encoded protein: CASSQVFGSRSGGAPQETQYF.

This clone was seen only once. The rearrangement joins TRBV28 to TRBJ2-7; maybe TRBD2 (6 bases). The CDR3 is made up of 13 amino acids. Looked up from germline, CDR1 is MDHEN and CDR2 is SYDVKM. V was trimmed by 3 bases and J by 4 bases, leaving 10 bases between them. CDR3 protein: CASSFGGKYEQYF. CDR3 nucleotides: TGTGCCAGCAGTTTTGGAGGGAAGTACGAGCAGTACTTC.

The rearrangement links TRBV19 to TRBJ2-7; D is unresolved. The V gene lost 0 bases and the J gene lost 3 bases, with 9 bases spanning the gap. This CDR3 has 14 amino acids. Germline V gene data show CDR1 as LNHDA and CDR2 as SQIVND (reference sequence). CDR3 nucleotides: TGTGCCAGTAGTATAGATCGGACCGACTACGAGCAGTACTTC. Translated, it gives CASSIDRTDYEQYF. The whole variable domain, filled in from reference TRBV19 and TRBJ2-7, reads DGGITQSPKYLFRKEGQNVTLSCEQNLNHDAMYWYRQDPGQGLRLIYYSQIVNDFQKGDIAEGYSVSREKKESFPLTVTSAQKNPTAFYLCASSIDRTDYEQYFGPGTRLTVT.

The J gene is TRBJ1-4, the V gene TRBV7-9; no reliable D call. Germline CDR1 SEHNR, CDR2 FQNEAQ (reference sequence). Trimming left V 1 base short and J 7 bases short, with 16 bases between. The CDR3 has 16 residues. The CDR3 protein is CASSLVASSWGEKLFF. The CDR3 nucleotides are TGTGCCAGCAGCTTAGTGGCATCTTCTTGGGGTGAAAAACTGTTTTTT.

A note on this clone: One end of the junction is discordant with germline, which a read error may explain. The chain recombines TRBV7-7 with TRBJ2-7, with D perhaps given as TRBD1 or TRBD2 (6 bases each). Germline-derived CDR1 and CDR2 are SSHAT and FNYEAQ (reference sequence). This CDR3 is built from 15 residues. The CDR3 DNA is TGTGCTAGCAGCCCCTCGGGGGACACCTACTACGAGCAGTACTTC. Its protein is CASSPSGDTYYEQYF.

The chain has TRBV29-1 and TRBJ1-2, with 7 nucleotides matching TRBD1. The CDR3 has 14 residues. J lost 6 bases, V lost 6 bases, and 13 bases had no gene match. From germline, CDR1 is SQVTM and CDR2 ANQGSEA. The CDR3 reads CSVGSTGVQNGYTF. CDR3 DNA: TGCAGCGTAGGCAGTACAGGGGTTCAGAATGGCTACACCTTC. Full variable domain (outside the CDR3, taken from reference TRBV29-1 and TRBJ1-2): SAVISQKPSRDICQRGTSLTIQCQVDSQVTMMFWYRQQPGQSLTLIATANQGSEATYESGFVIDKFPISRPNLTFSTLTVSNMSPEDSSIYLCSVGSTGVQNGYTFGSGTRLTVV.

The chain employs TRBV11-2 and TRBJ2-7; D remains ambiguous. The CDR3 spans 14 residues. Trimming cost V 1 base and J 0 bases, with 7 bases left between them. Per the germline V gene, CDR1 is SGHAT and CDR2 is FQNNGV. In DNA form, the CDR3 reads TGTGCCAGCAGCTTAGTCGCGAGCTCCTACGAGCAGTACTTC. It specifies CASSLVASSYEQYF.

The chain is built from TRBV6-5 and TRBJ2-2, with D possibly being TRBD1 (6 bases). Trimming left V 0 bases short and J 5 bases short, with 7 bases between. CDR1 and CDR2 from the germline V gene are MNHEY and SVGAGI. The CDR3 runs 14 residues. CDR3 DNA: TGTGCCAGCAGTTACTCCGGACAGACCGGGGAGCTGTTTTTT. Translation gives CASSYSGQTGELFF.

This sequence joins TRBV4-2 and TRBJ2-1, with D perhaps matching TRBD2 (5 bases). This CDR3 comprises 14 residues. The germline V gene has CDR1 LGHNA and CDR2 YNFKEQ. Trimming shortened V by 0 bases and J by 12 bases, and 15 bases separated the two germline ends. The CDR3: CASSQDRGNDSQFF. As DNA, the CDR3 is TGTGCCAGCAGCCAAGATCGGGGAAATGACTCGCAGTTCTTC.

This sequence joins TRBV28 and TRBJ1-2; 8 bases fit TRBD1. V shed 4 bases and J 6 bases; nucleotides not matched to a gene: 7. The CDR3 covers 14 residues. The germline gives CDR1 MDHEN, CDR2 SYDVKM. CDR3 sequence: CASSSRTGRNGYTF. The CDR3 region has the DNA TGTGCCAGCAGTTCCCGGACAGGGAGGAATGGCTACACCTTC.

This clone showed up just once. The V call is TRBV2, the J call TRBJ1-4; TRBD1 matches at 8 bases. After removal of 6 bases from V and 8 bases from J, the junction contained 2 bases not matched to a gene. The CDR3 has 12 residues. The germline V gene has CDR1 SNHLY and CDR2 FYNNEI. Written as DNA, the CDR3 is TGTGCCAGCAGACAGGGGGAAGAAAAACTGTTTTTT. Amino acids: CASRQGEEKLFF.

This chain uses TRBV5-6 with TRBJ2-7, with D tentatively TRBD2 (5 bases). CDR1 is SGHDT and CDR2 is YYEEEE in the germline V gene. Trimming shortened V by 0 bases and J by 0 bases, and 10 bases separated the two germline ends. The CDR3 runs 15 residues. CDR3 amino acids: CASSLAGVSSYEQYF. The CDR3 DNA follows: TGTGCCAGCAGCTTGGCCGGGGTTTCCTCCTACGAGCAGTACTTC.

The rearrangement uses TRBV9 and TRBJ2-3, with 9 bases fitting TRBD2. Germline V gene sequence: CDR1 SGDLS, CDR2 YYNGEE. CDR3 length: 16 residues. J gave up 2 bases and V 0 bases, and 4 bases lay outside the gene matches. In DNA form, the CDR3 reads TGTGCCAGCAGCGTAGGTCCTAGCGGGACCACAGATACGCAGTATTTT. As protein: CASSVGPSGTTDTQYF.

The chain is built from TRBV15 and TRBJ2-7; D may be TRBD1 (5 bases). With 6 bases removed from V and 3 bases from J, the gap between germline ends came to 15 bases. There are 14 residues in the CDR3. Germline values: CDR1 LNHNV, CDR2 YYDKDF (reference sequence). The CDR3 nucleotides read TGTGCCACCAGGGACACGGACGAAGGCTACGAGCAGTACTTC. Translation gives CATRDTDEGYEQYF. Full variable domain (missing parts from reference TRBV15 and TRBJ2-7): DAMVIQNPRYQVTQFGKPVTLSCSQTLNHNVMYWYQQKSSQAPKLLFHYYDKDFNNEADTPDNFQSRRPNTSFCFLDIRSPGLGDTAMYLCATRDTDEGYEQYFGPGTRLTVT.